A selection of T cell receptor beta chains follows, all from one sample in a study of vaccination and CD4 T cells after COVID-19. Each CDR3 protein is one row after TCRdb ran MiXCR on the PCR reads. The sample yields roughly 16,000 distinct CDR3 sequences, 53% seen once. Which antigens these TCRs recognize remains unknown. The specimen comprised CD4+ T cells from blood, cultured in vitro, sampled before SARS-CoV-2 vaccination. Every receptor here comes from a human donor who had recovered from COVID-19. Each CDR3 is given with its conserved first and last residue. D genes are given only for firm matches. Expanded clones get a size class; other rows say once, few or many, or leave the size out.

>TRBJ2-2|NA|TRBV28|NA
CASSLNGAGELFF
TGTGCCAGCAGTCTAAATGGGGCCGGGGAGCTGTTTTTT
>TRBJ1-2|NA|TRBV6-2/TRBV6-3|NA
CASSYWRRKGDGYTF
TGTGCCAGCAGTTATTGGAGGAGGAAAGGCGATGGCTACACCTTC
>TRBJ2-2|NA|TRBV7-2|once
CASSPRTLSTGELFF
TGTGCCAGCAGCCCTCGGACTTTGTCCACCGGGGAGCTGTTTTTT
>TRBJ1-2|NA|TRBV20-1|few
CSLPAGPVGYTF
TGCAGCCTACCAGCCGGCCCGGTTGGCTACACCTTC
>TRBJ2-3|NA|TRBV10-3|few
CAISSGVTDTQYF
TGTGCCATCAGTTCCGGAGTTACAGATACGCAGTATTTT
>TRBJ1-4|TRBD1|TRBV7-9|NA
CASSPDRGDEKLFF
TGTGCCAGCAGCCCGGACAGGGGAGACGAAAAACTGTTTTTT
>TRBJ1-1|NA|TRBV19|NA
CASMISEQGTEAFF
TGTGCCAGTATGATTTCGGAGCAGGGCACTGAAGCTTTCTTT
>TRBJ1-5|NA|TRBV29-1|few
CSVQQGLNQPQHF
TGCAGTGTCCAGCAGGGCCTAAATCAGCCCCAGCATTTT
>TRBJ2-6|NA|TRBV4-3|NA
CASSQGQSGANVLTF
TGCGCCAGCAGCCAAGGTCAGTCTGGGGCCAACGTCCTGACTTTC
>TRBJ2-5|NA|TRBV20-1|few
CSASVRGETQYF
TGCAGTGCTTCTGTCAGGGGAGAGACCCAGTACTTC
>TRBJ2-7|TRBD2|TRBV20-1|once
CSAEREGAYEQYF
TGCAGTGCCGAGCGGGAGGGCGCCTACGAGCAGTACTTC
>TRBJ2-7|TRBD2|TRBV19|NA
CASSIDVGGAGEQYF
TGTGCCAGTAGTATAGACGTCGGGGGGGCCGGGGAGCAGTACTTC
>TRBJ1-1|NA|TRBV20-1|NA
CSARGGANTEAFF
TGCAGTGCTAGGGGGGGGGCTAACACTGAAGCTTTCTTT
>TRBJ1-5|NA|TRBV20-1|few
CSAGRDPRSQPQHF
TGCAGTGCTGGACGGGACCCCCGAAGTCAGCCCCAGCATTTT
>TRBJ2-1|TRBD1|TRBV7-3|NA
CASSSRQGREQFF
TGTGCCAGCAGCTCGAGACAGGGCAGGGAGCAGTTCTTC
>TRBJ1-1|NA|TRBV6-2/TRBV6-3|few
CASSYAGAGTEAFF
TGTGCCAGCAGTTACGCAGGGGCGGGCACTGAAGCTTTCTTT